Listed here are 30 T cell receptor beta chains from one sample, sequenced in a study of blood T cell repertoires in COVID-19. Clones were sequenced by immunoSEQ multiplex PCR, and TCRdb holds only the in-frame ones, with some missing. Here the sample spans around 250,000 clones, 75% to 90% being singletons. Sequencing used peripheral blood. Receptors originate from a woman aged 40 to 50 who had recovered from COVID-19.

The V and J genes are TRBV6-5 and TRBJ2-4; 7 bases fit TRBD2. The CDR3 is 11 residues long. V dropped 8 bases and J dropped 8; count of bases not matched to a gene: 3. Germline V gene data show CDR1 as MNHEY and CDR2 as SVGAGI. DNA of the CDR3: TGTGCCAGCGGGGGGGAGGACATTCAGTACTTC. Protein sequence: CASGGEDIQYF.

V gene TRBV19 combines with J gene TRBJ2-7; D is possibly TRBD1 (7 bases). V gave up 0 bases and J gave up 3 bases, with 9 bases separating them. CDR3 size: 14 residues. From germline, CDR1 is LNHDA and CDR2 SQIVND (reference sequence). CDR3 nucleotide sequence: TGTGCCAGTAGTATAGAGCAGGGGGGCTACGAGCAGTACTTC. Protein sequence: CASSIEQGGYEQYF. The full variable domain, completed using reference TRBV19 and TRBJ2-7, is DGGITQSPKYLFRKEGQNVTLSCEQNLNHDAMYWYRQDPGQGLRLIYYSQIVNDFQKGDIAEGYSVSREKKESFPLTVTSAQKNPTAFYLCASSIEQGGYEQYFGPGTRLTVT.

The genes are TRBV2 and TRBJ2-7; TRBD1 aligns across 9 bases. CDR1 and CDR2 (germline): SNHLY, FYNNEI. V trimming: 6 bases; J trimming: 2 bases; junction bases outside the gene matches: 11. The CDR3 length is 16 residues. CDR3 sequence reads: CASSPSSGTGTYEQYF. The CDR3 nucleotides are TGTGCCAGCAGCCCTTCCTCCGGGACAGGGACCTACGAGCAGTACTTC.

The gene calls are TRBV5-4 and TRBJ2-7; TRBD2 might be the D (6 bases). Looked up from germline, CDR1 is SGHNT and CDR2 is YYREEE (reference sequence). V gave up 0 bases and J gave up 2 bases, with 9 bases separating them. The CDR3 runs 14 residues. The CDR3 DNA follows: TGTGCCAGCAGCTTGGTCGGGGGAGCCTACGAGCAGTACTTC. Protein product: CASSLVGGAYEQYF. The full variable domain, completed using reference TRBV5-4 and TRBJ2-7, is ETGVTQSPTHLIKTRGQQVTLRCSSQSGHNTVSWYQQALGQGPQFIFQYYREEENGRGNFPPRFSGLQFPNYSSELNVNALELDDSALYLCASSLVGGAYEQYFGPGTRLTVT.

The chain couples TRBV4-2 to TRBJ1-5; D is undetermined. CDR1 and CDR2 (germline): LGHNA, YNFKEQ. The CDR3 is 12 amino acids. V lost 3 bases and J lost 7, with 7 bases in between. The CDR3 reads CASSHGGQPQHF. The CDR3, as DNA: TGTGCCAGCAGCCATGGAGGGCAGCCCCAGCATTTT.

The chain combines TRBV20-1 with TRBJ2-5, with TRBD2 matching 11 bases. This CDR3 spans 14 amino acids. From germline, CDR1 is DFQATT and CDR2 SNEGSKA (reference sequence). The trim removed 3 bases at V and 4 bases at J, leaving 4 bases unmatched. The CDR3 spells CSASVLAGGETQYF. As DNA, the CDR3 is TGCAGTGCTAGTGTCCTAGCGGGAGGAGAGACCCAGTACTTC.

The chain joins TRBV19 to TRBJ2-2; D is possibly TRBD1 (6 bases). This CDR3 is 14 amino acids long. Trimming removed 7 bases at V and 2 bases at J, with 11 bases between. The germline V gene encodes CDR1 LNHDA and CDR2 SQIVND (reference sequence). CDR3 bases: TGTGCCAGTAAGACAGGTGGAAACACCGGGGAGCTGTTTTTT. It codes for CASKTGGNTGELFF.

This chain links TRBV27 with TRBJ2-1, with a possible D match to TRBD2 (5 bases). The CDR3 has 13 residues. Per germline, CDR1 MNHEY and CDR2 SMNVEV (reference sequence). Trimming left V 6 bases short and J 1 base short, with 7 bases between. CDR3 sequence: CASRTGSYNEQFF. The CDR3, as DNA: TGTGCCAGCAGGACGGGATCCTACAATGAGCAGTTCTTC.

The chain joins TRBV27 to TRBJ2-2; TRBD2 agrees at 7 bases. Germline V gene lookup returns CDR1 MNHEY and CDR2 SMNVEV (reference sequence). This CDR3 has 14 residues. V lost 8 bases to trimming and J lost 2 bases; unmatched junction nucleotides: 5. The CDR3 reads CASARDYNTGELFF. The CDR3 DNA is TGTGCCAGCGCCCGGGACTACAACACCGGGGAGCTGTTTTTT.

The chain is built from TRBV28 and TRBJ2-7, with 10 positions matching TRBD2. Germline CDR1 is MDHEN and CDR2 is SYDVKM. V gave up 6 bases and J gave up 9 bases; unmatched junction bases: 20. The CDR3 is 17 amino acids. CDR3: CASRSTSGTSALRGQYF. CDR3 coding DNA: TGTGCCAGCAGGTCCACTTCGGGGACTAGCGCCCTACGAGGGCAGTACTTC.

This clone appeared once. The CDR3 DNA sequence: TGCGCCAGCAGCTCATTACAGGCTGCTGGCTATGGCTACACCTTC. This encodes CASSSLQAAGYGYTF. The chain couples TRBV5-1 to TRBJ1-2; maybe TRBD1 (5 bases). Germline V gives CDR1 SGHRS, CDR2 YFSETQ. With 3 bases removed from V and 4 bases from J, the gap between germline ends came to 16 bases. CDR3 length equals 15 residues.

In this sample, this clone turned up many times. The V gene is TRBV28, the J gene TRBJ1-6, with D possibly TRBD1 on 5 matching bases. Trimming shortened V by 2 bases and J by 5 bases, and 28 bases separated the two germline ends. Per the germline V gene, CDR1 is MDHEN and CDR2 is SYDVKM. This CDR3 is built from 21 residues. The CDR3 DNA follows: TGTGCCAGCAGTTTACTAACTTCAGGGTCCCGAACTATTAATGATAATTCACCCCTCCACTTT. Translating gives CASSLLTSGSRTINDNSPLHF.

This clone was detected a few times. The V call is TRBV18, the J call TRBJ1-5; D is perhaps TRBD1 (5 bases). CDR1 and CDR2 from the germline V gene are KGHSH and LQKENI. The V gene lost 1 base and the J gene lost 5 bases, with 15 bases spanning the gap. The CDR3 length is 16 residues. The DNA for the CDR3 is TGTGCCAGCTCACCACTGGCCGCTGTGGGGCATCAGCCCCAGCATTTT. It translates to CASSPLAAVGHQPQHF.

The chain couples TRBV3-1 (or the pseudogene TRBV3-2) to TRBJ2-3, with unresolved D. The CDR3 covers 13 residues. CDR1 is LGHDT and CDR2 is YNNKEL in the germline V gene (reference sequence). The V end was cut by 5 bases, the J end by 10 bases, with 16 bases between. The CDR3 DNA reads as TGTGCCAGCAGCTCGCAAGAAGTGAGTGCGCAGTATTTT. Protein: CASSSQEVSAQYF.

This sequence joins TRBV27 and TRBJ2-7, with TRBD2 matching over 9 bases. After removal of 5 bases from V and 2 bases from J, the junction contained 4 bases not matched to a gene. The CDR3 contains 14 residues. Looked up from germline, CDR1 is MNHEY and CDR2 is SMNVEV (reference sequence). CDR3 protein: CASSVLAGPYEQYF. CDR3 DNA sequence: TGTGCCAGCAGTGTACTAGCGGGTCCCTACGAGCAGTACTTC.

The chain carries TRBV27 and TRBJ1-3; TRBD1 aligns across 7 bases. This CDR3 is built from 15 residues. From germline, CDR1 is MNHEY and CDR2 SMNVEV (reference sequence). The J segment lost 1 base and the V segment lost 6 bases, leaving 6 bases of the junction unmatched. CDR3 in amino acids: CASSHKTGSGNTIYF. The CDR3 bases are TGTGCCAGCAGCCACAAGACAGGGTCTGGAAACACCATATATTTT.

The chain carries TRBV2 and TRBJ2-7; 10 bases map to TRBD2. Germline values: CDR1 SNHLY, CDR2 FYNNEI. Trimming cost V 6 bases and J 2 bases; bases outside gene matches: 7. The CDR3 has 15 residues. The CDR3 DNA reads as TGTGCCAGCAGCCCGGGACTAGCGAGCACCTACGAGCAGTACTTC. Protein: CASSPGLASTYEQYF.

This rearrangement joins TRBV14 to TRBJ2-1; 10 nucleotides match TRBD2. Trimming took 4 bases from V and 4 from J; bases not matched to a gene: 4. The CDR3 sequence is 15 residues long. The germline V gene encodes CDR1 SGHDN and CDR2 FVKESK. CDR3 bases: TGTGCCAGCAGCCCGTGGACTAGCGGTTACAATGAGCAGTTCTTC. It encodes CASSPWTSGYNEQFF.

The J gene is TRBJ2-7, the V gene TRBV19, with TRBD2 as a possible D gene (5 bases). V was clipped by 1 base and J by 3 bases, with 10 bases between them. CDR3 length equals 14 residues. Germline V gene lookup returns CDR1 LNHDA and CDR2 SQIVND (reference sequence). The CDR3 loop reads CASSIGESGYEQYF. The CDR3 bases are TGTGCCAGTAGTATAGGGGAGTCAGGCTACGAGCAGTACTTC.

V usage is TRBV3-1 (or the pseudogene TRBV3-2) and J usage is TRBJ2-1, with 9 bases fitting TRBD1. Germline-derived CDR1 and CDR2 are LGHDT and YNNKEL (reference sequence). Trimming removed 5 bases from V and 3 bases from J; junction bases left unmatched: 5. This CDR3 is 15 amino acids long. The CDR3 DNA reads as TGTGCCAGCAGCTACCGGGACAGGGTCTACAATGAGCAGTTCTTC. Amino acid sequence: CASSYRDRVYNEQFF.

This clone was recorded only once. This sequence joins TRBV11-3 and TRBJ1-1, with a tentative D call TRBD1 (6 bases). The V and J ends lost 3 bases and 7 bases respectively, with 12 bases between them. The CDR3 spans 13 residues. The germline CDR1 and CDR2 sequences are SGHNT and YENEEA. CDR3: CASSFQGGNEAFF. In nucleotides, the CDR3 is TGTGCCAGCAGCTTTCAAGGGGGAAATGAAGCTTTCTTT.

The rearrangement joins TRBV19 to TRBJ2-5; D gene unclear. The CDR3 runs to 11 residues. The V gene lost 6 bases and the J gene lost 5 bases, with 7 bases spanning the gap. Germline V gene lookup returns CDR1 LNHDA and CDR2 SQIVND (reference sequence). The CDR3 DNA sequence: TGTGCCAGTAGATCTCGGGAGACCCAGTACTTC. Residues: CASRSRETQYF. Drawing the rest from reference TRBV19 and TRBJ2-5, the complete variable domain is DGGITQSPKYLFRKEGQNVTLSCEQNLNHDAMYWYRQDPGQGLRLIYYSQIVNDFQKGDIAEGYSVSREKKESFPLTVTSAQKNPTAFYLCASRSRETQYFGPGTRLLVL.

The sample holds one count of this clone. This chain uses TRBV30 with TRBJ2-1, with 11 bases aligning to TRBD2. The CDR3 is 15 residues long. Trimming took 5 bases from V and 4 from J; bases not matched to a gene: 7. In germline, CDR1 is GTSNPN, CDR2 SVGIG (reference sequence). The CDR3 is CAWELAGGPYNEQFF. The CDR3 coding sequence is TGTGCCTGGGAATTAGCGGGAGGGCCTTACAATGAGCAGTTCTTC.

V usage is TRBV10-3 and J usage is TRBJ1-1; no firm D call. The germline gives CDR1 ENHRY, CDR2 SYGVKD. The CDR3 is 13 amino acids. V dropped 10 bases and J dropped 1 base, with 13 bases sitting between them. The CDR3 sequence: CATRASGNTEAFF. CDR3 nucleotide sequence: TGTGCCACGAGGGCCTCGGGGAACACTGAAGCTTTCTTT.

This clone was detected a few times. The chain recombines TRBV3-1 (or the pseudogene TRBV3-2) with TRBJ2-7; 9 nucleotides agree with TRBD2. CDR1 and CDR2 from the germline V gene are LGHDT and YNNKEL (reference sequence). V lost 1 base, J lost 4 bases, and 11 bases stayed unmatched. The CDR3 contains 17 residues. The CDR3 DNA sequence: TGTGCCAGCAGCCAAGGTTTCATAGCGGGAGTATGGTACGAGCAGTACTTC. Translation: CASSQGFIAGVWYEQYF.

This CDR3 reads CASSPLVSKETQYF. CDR3 bases: TGCGCCAGCAGCCCACTAGTCTCTAAAGAGACCCAGTACTTC. The chain is built from TRBV5-1 and TRBJ2-5; D perhaps matches TRBD2 (5 bases). This CDR3 region has 14 residues. Germline V gene sequence: CDR1 SGHRS, CDR2 YFSETQ. Trimming shortened V by 4 bases and J by 3 bases, and 13 bases separated the two germline ends.

The rearrangement uses TRBV6-2 or TRBV6-3 and TRBJ1-3, with TRBD1 as a possible D gene (5 bases). The germline V gene has CDR1 MNHEY and CDR2 SVGEGT. V shed 6 bases and J shed 7 bases, with 13 bases lying between them. The CDR3 totals 13 residues. CDR3 amino acids: CASSQTGTNTIYF. CDR3 in DNA: TGTGCCAGCAGCCAAACAGGCACTAACACCATATATTTT.

V usage is TRBV30 and J usage is TRBJ2-2; 11 nucleotides agree with TRBD2. This CDR3 has 15 amino acids. The trim removed 8 bases at V and 6 bases at J, leaving 11 bases unmatched. The germline V gene has CDR1 GTSNPN and CDR2 SVGIG (reference sequence). The CDR3 loop reads CAGNRLAGLAGELFF. CDR3 bases: TGTGCCGGTAACCGACTAGCGGGATTAGCCGGGGAGCTGTTTTTT. The variable domain in full, with the rest retrieved from reference TRBV30 and TRBJ2-2, is SQTIHQWPATLVQPVGSPLSLECTVEGTSNPNLYWYRQAAGRGLQLLFYSVGIGQISSEVPQNLSASRPQDRQFILSSKKLLLSDSGFYLCAGNRLAGLAGELFFGEGSRLTVL.

This chain connects TRBV15 to TRBJ2-3; D is unclear. V shed 1 base and J shed 1 base, with 12 bases lying between them. The CDR3 runs 16 residues. Germline assignment: CDR1 LNHNV and CDR2 YYDKDF (reference sequence). The chain's CDR3 is CATSRGLIAGTDTQYF. CDR3 nucleotide sequence: TGTGCCACCAGCAGAGGTCTGATAGCCGGCACAGATACGCAGTATTTT.

The J gene is TRBJ2-7, the V gene TRBV4-2; TRBD2 matches at 11 bases. In germline, CDR1 is LGHNA, CDR2 YNFKEQ. The CDR3 contains 18 residues. The V segment lost 0 bases and the J segment 0 bases; nucleotides outside the gene matches: 7. CDR3 region: CASSQDGLAGALSYEQYF. CDR3 sequence (DNA): TGTGCCAGCAGCCAAGACGGACTAGCGGGCGCCCTCTCCTACGAGCAGTACTTC.